This T cell receptor (beta chain) was captured in a study of cytomegalovirus exposure and HLA in healthy donors (dated by TCRdb to about 2017). A note on the overall study: A later analysis indicated that the 130 or so validation repertoires were generated on the platform also employed for the 670 or so repertoires of the first cohort. The aim of the study was to test whether cataloging public T cell receptors could identify signatures of past pathogen exposure. Besides the first cohort of roughly 640 subjects, a separate validation cohort made up of roughly 120 different subjects was used. High-throughput TCR immunosequencing, statistical association of individual TCRs with disease status, and machine learning were combined to predict cytomegalovirus infection status.

Donors formed part of the validation cohort, which comprised about 130 subjects and was distinct from the first cohort of over 500 subjects. The method was the immunoSEQ multiplex PCR assay. The study's own analysis went as follows. A statistical classification framework was built for diagnosing cytomegalovirus status from the catalog of TCR beta chain sequences. This immuneACCESS table, as held by TCRdb, lists in-frame sequences with V and J called but not all clones. Of the missing ones, under half trace to an unresolved V gene in checked studies; the others have no known cause. V, J and clone size reflect that table, while D and trimming were determined from the DNA. The sample contains 76,000 or so clones, approximately 95% of them found a single time. The ten most abundant clones make up over 2% of the sample. As for this clone: Which antigen it targets is not known. It has no much larger one-base neighbor in the sample; base qualities were not kept.

The paper's findings and limits, for the study overall: While some public TCRs were present in many individuals, most TCR sequences turned up only very rarely across donors. In vitro tests confirmed that a few of the cytomegalovirus-associated TCR beta chains recognize cytomegalovirus antigens. The validation cohort had no HLA typing available for a later analysis, so co-occurrence within that cohort was assessed over all 120 or so repertoires. Subsequent analysis determined that TCRs grouped into clusters in the first cohort also showed a tendency toward co-occurrence across the roughly 120 validation repertoires, and approximately 93% of cluster scores exceeded 0. In both the original and validation cohorts, the classifier was reported to diagnose cytomegalovirus status with high specificity and sensitivity. The study listed 150 to 200 TCR beta chains as associated with cytomegalovirus. According to the authors, the approach could potentially be generalized to other disease states and immunological phenotypes.

CDR1 and CDR2 are drawn from the germline V gene: KGHSH, LQKENI. From the cysteine up to the phenylalanine, the CDR3 has a length of 14 residues. Here the CDR3 DNA is all that survives: 42 bases in frame from base 1. V has 4 bases trimmed and J has 4 bases trimmed; junction bases matching no gene number 5. The chain is made from TRBV18 and TRBJ1-2; TRBD1 fits 8 bases in the junction. The sequence was obtained from a woman aged 18-35 years in good health and CMV-seronegative. The material sequenced was PBMCs. The CDR3 has the sequence CASSLPGQAYGYTF. The DNA is as follows: TGTGCCAGCTCACTCCCGGGACAGGCCTATGGCTACACCTTC.